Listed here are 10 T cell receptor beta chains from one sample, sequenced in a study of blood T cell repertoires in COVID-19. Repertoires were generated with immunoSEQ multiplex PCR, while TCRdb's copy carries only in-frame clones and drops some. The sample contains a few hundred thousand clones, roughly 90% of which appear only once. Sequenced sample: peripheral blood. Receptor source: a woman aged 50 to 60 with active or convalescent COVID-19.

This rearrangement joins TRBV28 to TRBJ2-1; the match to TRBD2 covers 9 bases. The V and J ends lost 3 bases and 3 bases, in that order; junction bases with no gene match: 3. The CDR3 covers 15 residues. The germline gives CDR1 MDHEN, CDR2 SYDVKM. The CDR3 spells CASSFLTSGYNEQFF. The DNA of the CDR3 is TGTGCCAGCAGTTTCCTGACTAGCGGCTACAATGAGCAGTTCTTC.

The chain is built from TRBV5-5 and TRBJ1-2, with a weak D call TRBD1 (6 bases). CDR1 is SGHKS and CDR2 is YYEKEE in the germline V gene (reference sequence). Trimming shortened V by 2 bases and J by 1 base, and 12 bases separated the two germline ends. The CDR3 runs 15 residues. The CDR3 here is CASSFTDSRNYGYTF. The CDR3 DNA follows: TGTGCCAGCAGCTTTACGGACAGTCGTAACTATGGCTACACCTTC.

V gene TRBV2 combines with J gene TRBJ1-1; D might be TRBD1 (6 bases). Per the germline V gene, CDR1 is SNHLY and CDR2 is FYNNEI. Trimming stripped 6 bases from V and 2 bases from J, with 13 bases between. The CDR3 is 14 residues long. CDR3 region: CASRRGSENTEAFF. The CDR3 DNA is TGTGCCAGCAGAAGGGGGAGCGAAAACACTGAAGCTTTCTTT.

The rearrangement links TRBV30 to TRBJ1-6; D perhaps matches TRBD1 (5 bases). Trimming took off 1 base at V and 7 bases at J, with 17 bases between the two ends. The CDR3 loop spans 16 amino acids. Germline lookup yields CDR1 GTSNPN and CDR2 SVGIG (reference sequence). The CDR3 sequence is CAWSGLGHGGNSPLHF. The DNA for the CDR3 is TGTGCCTGGAGTGGGCTTGGACACGGGGGGAATTCACCCCTCCACTTT.

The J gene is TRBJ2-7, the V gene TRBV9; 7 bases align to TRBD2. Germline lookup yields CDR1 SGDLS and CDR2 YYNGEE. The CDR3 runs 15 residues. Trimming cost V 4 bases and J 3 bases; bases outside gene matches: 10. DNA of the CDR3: TGTGCCAGCAGCCCGACGGGGGGAAAAGGCTACGAGCAGTACTTC. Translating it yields CASSPTGGKGYEQYF.

In nucleotides, the CDR3 is TGTGCCAGCAGCTCCAGTAAGAATAATTCACCCCTCCACTTT. Translated, it gives CASSSSKNNSPLHF. This rearrangement joins TRBV7-9 to TRBJ1-6, with unresolved D. The V gene lost 4 bases and the J gene lost 5 bases, with 9 bases spanning the gap. The CDR3 spans 14 residues. The germline CDR1 and CDR2 sequences are SEHNR and FQNEAQ (reference sequence).

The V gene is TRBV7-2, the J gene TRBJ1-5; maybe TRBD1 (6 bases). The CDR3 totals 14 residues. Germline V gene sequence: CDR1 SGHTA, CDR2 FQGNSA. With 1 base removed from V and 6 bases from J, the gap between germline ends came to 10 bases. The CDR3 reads CASSLVGGGQPQHF. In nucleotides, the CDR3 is TGTGCCAGCAGCTTAGTTGGGGGCGGTCAGCCCCAGCATTTT.

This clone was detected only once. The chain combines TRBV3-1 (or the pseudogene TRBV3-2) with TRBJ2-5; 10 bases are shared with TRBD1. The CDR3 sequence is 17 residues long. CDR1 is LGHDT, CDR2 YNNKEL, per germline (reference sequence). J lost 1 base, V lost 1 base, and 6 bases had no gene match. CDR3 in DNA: TGTGCCAGCAGCCAAGTACTTTGGACAGGGGGCCAAGAGACCCAGTACTTC. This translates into CASSQVLWTGGQETQYF.

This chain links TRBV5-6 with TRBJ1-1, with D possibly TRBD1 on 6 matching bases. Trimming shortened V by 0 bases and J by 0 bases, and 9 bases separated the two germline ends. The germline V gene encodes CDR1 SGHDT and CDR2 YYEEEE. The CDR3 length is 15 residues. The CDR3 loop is CASSLGGLMNTEAFF. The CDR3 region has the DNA TGTGCCAGCAGCTTGGGGGGGCTAATGAACACTGAAGCTTTCTTT.

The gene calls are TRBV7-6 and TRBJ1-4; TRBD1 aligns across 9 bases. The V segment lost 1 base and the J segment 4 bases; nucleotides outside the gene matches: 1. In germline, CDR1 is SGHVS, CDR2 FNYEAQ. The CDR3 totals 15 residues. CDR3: CASSLGDRDNEKLFF. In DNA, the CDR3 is TGTGCCAGCAGCTTAGGGGACAGGGATAATGAAAAACTGTTTTTT.